The clone carrying this T cell receptor beta chain was observed a few times. The antigen is not known. The V end was cut by 3 bases, the J end by 1 base, with 9 bases between. This CDR3 contains 14 residues. Germline values: CDR1 MNHEY, CDR2 SMNVEV (reference sequence). This entry belongs to a study of T-cell memory formation after mild COVID-19. Study-level information: Most TCR clusters belonged to a single donor. General study points: The finding that pre-infection memory included some responding clones suggested that cross-reactive memory joined. The second-wave clones peaking on day 37 were not confirmed as SARS-CoV-2-specific.

The authors produced TCR alpha and TCR beta cDNA libraries with sample barcodes and UMIs by 5'RACE using constant-segment primers. TCRdb itself ran the 5' RACE reads through MiXCR, one entry per CDR3 protein. In the table there are about 400,000 distinct CDR3 sequences, approximately 14% of which are singletons. The sample consisted of PBMCs or a T cell subset sorted from them (not recorded which). This chain links TRBV27 with TRBJ2-5; D possibly matches TRBD1 or TRBD2 (5 bases each). The sequence came from a man aged 18-30 years who had mild COVID-19 (a few samples of this study predate the infection). Cell type and time point are not known. The CDR3 here is CASSLYGTQETQYF. The CDR3 DNA is TGTGCCAGCAGTTTGTACGGGACCCAAGAGACCCAGTACTTC.